A single sample gave rise to the 31 T cell receptor beta chains below, sequenced in a study of cytomegalovirus exposure and HLA in healthy donors. PCR used 60 Vbeta primers and 13 Jbeta primers. Sequenced by immunoSEQ multiplex PCR; TCRdb stores in-frame clones only, minus some. The sample contains hundreds of thousands of clones, 60% to 85% of which appear only once. Source material: PBMCs. Receptors originate from a man aged 40-49 years in good health and CMV-seronegative.

The chain couples TRBV4-1 to TRBJ2-7; 7 positions agree with TRBD1. CDR3 length: 17 amino acids. The V and J ends lost 4 bases and 2 bases, in that order; junction bases with no gene match: 14. CDR1 and CDR2 (germline): MGHRA, YSYEKL. CDR3 sequence reads: CASSRGQDRLFPYEQYF. In nucleotides, the CDR3 is TGCGCCAGCAGCCGAGGACAGGACCGTTTATTTCCCTACGAGCAGTACTTC.

CDR3 sequence reads: CASSLEWASGANVLTF. Written as DNA, the CDR3 is TGCGCCAGCAGCTTGGAATGGGCCTCTGGGGCCAACGTCCTGACTTTC. The chain combines TRBV5-1 with TRBJ2-6; D ambiguous. Trimming removed 0 bases at V and 0 bases at J, with 7 bases between. Germline CDR1 is SGHRS and CDR2 is YFSETQ. There are 16 residues in the CDR3.

The J gene is TRBJ2-2, the V gene TRBV11-3; weak D call: TRBD1 (6 bases). The germline gives CDR1 SGHNT, CDR2 YENEEA. The CDR3 length is 14 residues. Between the trimmed V and J ends, which lost 3 bases and 3 bases, there was a span of 8 bases. DNA of the CDR3: TGTGCCAGCAGCTTTGCAGGGGACACCGGGGAGCTGTTTTTT. Amino acids: CASSFAGDTGELFF.

This clone was detected once. The CDR3 spells CASSTPVRDRGRNEQFF. Written as DNA, the CDR3 is TGTGCCAGTAGTACACCTGTCCGGGACAGGGGGCGGAATGAGCAGTTCTTC. V usage is TRBV19 and J usage is TRBJ2-1, with 12 bases fitting TRBD1. The CDR3 extends over 17 amino acids. The junction had 11 bases not matched to a gene; V was cut back by 4 bases and J by 7 bases. CDR1 is LNHDA and CDR2 is SQIVND in the germline V gene (reference sequence). The entire variable domain, with the rest obtained from reference TRBV19 and TRBJ2-1, is as follows: DGGITQSPKYLFRKEGQNVTLSCEQNLNHDAMYWYRQDPGQGLRLIYYSQIVNDFQKGDIAEGYSVSREKKESFPLTVTSAQKNPTAFYLCASSTPVRDRGRNEQFFGPGTRLTVL.

On this clone: Other DNA sequences within the sample encode an identical CDR3. The rearrangement joins TRBV27 to TRBJ1-5, with 8 bases identical to TRBD1. V gave up 3 bases and J gave up 4 bases; unmatched junction bases: 5. The CDR3 length is 15 residues. Germline V gene lookup returns CDR1 MNHEY and CDR2 SMNVEV (reference sequence). CDR3 region: CASSFGTGGNQPQHF. As DNA, the CDR3 is TGTGCCAGCAGTTTCGGGACAGGAGGTAATCAGCCCCAGCATTTT.

V and J are TRBV7-2 and TRBJ2-7, with D uncertain. CDR3 length: 16 residues. The germline gives CDR1 SGHTA, CDR2 FQGNSA. The V end was cut by 1 base, the J end by 0 bases, with 13 bases between. CDR3 coding DNA: TGTGCCAGCAGCTTAGATGGGCAGGTCCCCTCCTACGAGCAGTACTTC. Amino acid sequence: CASSLDGQVPSYEQYF.

This chain connects TRBV5-4 to TRBJ2-1, with 12 bases aligning to TRBD2. With 4 bases clipped from V and 2 bases from J, the junction kept 7 bases outside the gene matches. Germline V gene sequence: CDR1 SGHNT, CDR2 YYREEE (reference sequence). The CDR3 has 17 residues. This CDR3 reads CASSGSGLAGTYNEQFF. The CDR3 nucleotides read TGTGCCAGCAGCGGAAGCGGACTAGCGGGGACCTACAATGAGCAGTTCTTC.

V and J are TRBV9 and TRBJ2-2; perhaps TRBD1 as D (6 bases). The V gene's germline CDR1 is SGDLS and CDR2 YYNGEE. V was shortened by 0 bases and J by 2 bases, with 11 bases between the two germline ends. CDR3 length equals 16 residues. The CDR3 bases are TGTGCCAGCAGCGTAGGAGGCAGGGGTAACACCGGGGAGCTGTTTTTT. Translated: CASSVGGRGNTGELFF.

This rearrangement joins TRBV13 to TRBJ2-7; no clear D. The CDR3 contains 14 residues. The germline gives CDR1 PRHDT, CDR2 FYEKMQ (reference sequence). V lost 3 bases, J lost 6 bases, and 15 bases lay in between. In DNA, the CDR3 is TGTGCCAGCAGCTTTGGCTTCAGAGGTGCCGAGCAGTACTTC. Translated: CASSFGFRGAEQYF.

V usage is TRBV9 and J usage is TRBJ2-1, with TRBD2 matching over 10 bases. This CDR3 is 15 amino acids long. V was clipped by 2 bases and J by 2 bases; unmatched bases: 1. CDR1 and CDR2 (germline): SGDLS, YYNGEE. The CDR3 DNA is TGTGCCAGCAGCGTTAGCGGGAGGCCCTACAATGAGCAGTTCTTC. Its translation is CASSVSGRPYNEQFF.

This rearrangement joins TRBV7-2 to TRBJ1-1, with D hard to call. The CDR3 is made up of 14 amino acids. Germline CDR1 is SGHTA and CDR2 is FQGNSA. V was clipped by 1 base and J by 1 base, with 7 bases between them. The CDR3, as DNA: TGTGCCAGCAGCTTAGGGCCCGCGAACACTGAAGCTTTCTTT. Protein: CASSLGPANTEAFF.

This sequence joins TRBV5-1 and TRBJ2-1, with 7 bases identical to TRBD1. CDR1 and CDR2 (germline): SGHRS, YFSETQ. The trim removed 1 base at V and 0 bases at J, leaving 4 bases unmatched. The CDR3 runs to 16 residues. The chain's CDR3 is CASSLKGASSYNEQFF. CDR3 DNA: TGCGCCAGCAGCTTGAAGGGGGCCAGCTCCTACAATGAGCAGTTCTTC. Based on the CDR3 plus reference TRBV5-1 and TRBJ2-1, the full variable domain is KAGVTQTPRYLIKTRGQQVTLSCSPISGHRSVSWYQQTPGQGLQFLFEYFSETQRNKGNFPGRFSGRQFSNSRSEMNVSTLELGDSALYLCASSLKGASSYNEQFFGPGTRLTVL.

This clone was counted a single time. The rearrangement links TRBV19 to TRBJ1-3, with unresolved D. The length of the CDR3 is 13 residues. CDR1 is LNHDA and CDR2 is SQIVND in the germline V gene (reference sequence). V shed 6 bases and J shed 2 bases, with 8 bases lying between them. The CDR3 DNA is TGTGCCAGTAGCAAGACACCTGGAAACACCATATATTTT. Residues: CASSKTPGNTIYF.

This chain connects TRBV25-1 to TRBJ2-5; tentative D call: TRBD2 (5 bases). The germline CDR1 and CDR2 sequences are MGHDK and SYGVNS. The CDR3 totals 11 residues. V lost 5 bases and J lost 10, with 11 bases in between. The CDR3 loop reads CASSFAGDQYF. The CDR3 nucleotides are TGTGCCAGCAGTTTCGCCGGGGACCAGTACTTC.

CDR3 sequence (DNA): TGTGCCAGCAGCCCGGGACTAGCGCCTTACAATGAGCAGTTCTTC. Protein sequence: CASSPGLAPYNEQFF. V and J are TRBV14 and TRBJ2-1; 10 bases align to TRBD2. CDR1 is SGHDN, CDR2 FVKESK, per germline. The CDR3 covers 15 residues. The V gene end was trimmed by 4 bases and the J gene end by 4 bases; junction bases not matched to a gene: 4.

This clone was counted a single time. This chain joins TRBV11-2 and TRBJ2-5; 9 bases agree with TRBD1. The CDR3 is made up of 17 amino acids. The V segment lost 4 bases and the J segment 4 bases; nucleotides outside the gene matches: 13. Per germline, CDR1 SGHAT and CDR2 FQNNGV. The CDR3 DNA is TGTGCCAGCAGCTCCCCCGCTACAGGGGGCCCTTCAGAGACCCAGTACTTC. Residues: CASSSPATGGPSETQYF.

This clone was seen a handful of times. The rearrangement joins TRBV7-2 to TRBJ2-3, with 8 bases fitting TRBD1. Germline V gene sequence: CDR1 SGHTA, CDR2 FQGNSA. This CDR3 has 18 amino acids. J lost 2 bases, V lost 1 base, and 11 bases had no gene match. CDR3 in amino acids: CASSLGVTAGGHTDTQYF. DNA of the CDR3: TGTGCCAGCAGCTTAGGAGTTACGGCAGGGGGCCACACAGATACGCAGTATTTT.

This chain connects TRBV6-1 to TRBJ2-1, with D perhaps TRBD2 (6 bases). V lost 8 bases, J lost 4 bases, and 12 bases lay in between. CDR3 length: 13 amino acids. From germline, CDR1 is MNHNS and CDR2 SASEGT. The CDR3 reads CASGYGRYNEQFF. DNA for the CDR3: TGTGCCAGCGGATACGGGAGATACAATGAGCAGTTCTTC.

The V call is TRBV4-1, the J call TRBJ2-1; TRBD2 matches 12 bases. This CDR3 spans 18 amino acids. The germline V gene has CDR1 MGHRA and CDR2 YSYEKL. V gave up 3 bases and J gave up 4 bases; unmatched junction bases: 10. The CDR3 region is CASSHSRTSGILYNEQFF. CDR3 nucleotides: TGCGCCAGCAGCCACTCTCGGACTAGCGGGATCCTGTACAATGAGCAGTTCTTC.

The gene calls are TRBV11-2 and TRBJ1-6; a weak D match, TRBD1 (5 bases). The germline CDR1 and CDR2 sequences are SGHAT and FQNNGV. The CDR3 runs 13 residues. V lost 6 bases and J 10 bases, leaving 13 bases between the germline ends. The CDR3 loop reads CASRVGVDSPLHF. The CDR3 DNA reads TGTGCCAGCAGGGTAGGGGTCGACTCACCCCTCCACTTT. Together with reference TRBV11-2 and TRBJ1-6, the CDR3 gives the full variable domain: EAGVAQSPRYKIIEKRQSVAFWCNPISGHATLYWYQQILGQGPKLLIQFQNNGVVDDSQLPKDRFSAERLKGVDSTLKIQPAKLEDSAVYLCASRVGVDSPLHFGNGTRLTVT.

The J gene is TRBJ2-7, the V gene TRBV4-3; D gene unclear. V lost 0 bases to trimming and J lost 3 bases, with 9 bases between them. Germline CDR1 reads LGHNA; CDR2 reads YSLEER. The CDR3 is 14 residues long. In DNA, the CDR3 is TGCGCCAGCAGCCAAGAGTACCTAGGCTACGAGCAGTACTTC. It encodes CASSQEYLGYEQYF.

This clone has only a few counts. This chain joins TRBV7-9 and TRBJ1-4, with a weak D call TRBD1 (6 bases). Trimming stripped 7 bases from V and 0 bases from J, with 21 bases between. CDR1 and CDR2 (germline): SEHNR, FQNEAQ (reference sequence). This CDR3 has 18 amino acids. The CDR3 nucleotides are TGTGCCAGCACCTCCGACCGTGGCAGGGGCTCAACTAATGAAAAACTGTTTTTT. It is translated as CASTSDRGRGSTNEKLFF.

The chain recombines TRBV19 with TRBJ2-5; 9 bases are a match to TRBD2. Per germline, CDR1 LNHDA and CDR2 SQIVND (reference sequence). The trim removed 6 bases at V and 4 bases at J, leaving 12 bases unmatched. The CDR3 is made up of 16 amino acids. The CDR3 bases are TGTGCCAGTAGGTCCCTCGCGGCGGGAGGGCGAGAGACCCAGTACTTC. Its translation is CASRSLAAGGRETQYF.

This chain connects TRBV4-1 to TRBJ1-5; no firm D call. The V gene lost 4 bases and the J gene lost 1 base, with 11 bases spanning the gap. The CDR3 has 15 amino acids. The germline V gene has CDR1 MGHRA and CDR2 YSYEKL. The CDR3 reads CASSREIASNQPQHF. The CDR3 coding sequence is TGCGCCAGCAGCCGGGAGATAGCCAGCAATCAGCCCCAGCATTTT.

The chain combines TRBV5-5 with TRBJ1-1, with D uncertain. V was shortened by 1 base and J by 3 bases, with 10 bases between the two germline ends. The CDR3 sequence is 14 residues long. CDR1 is SGHKS and CDR2 is YYEKEE in the germline V gene (reference sequence). The CDR3 bases are TGTGCCAGCAGCTTGTGGGAGGAGGACACTGAAGCTTTCTTT. Encoded protein: CASSLWEEDTEAFF.

This clone appeared a single time. The CDR3 is CASSQALGGKGSNQPQHF. The DNA for the CDR3 is TGCGCCAGCAGCCAAGCCCTAGGGGGCAAGGGTAGCAATCAGCCCCAGCATTTT. The chain recombines TRBV4-1 with TRBJ1-5; 7 bases fit TRBD1. This CDR3 has 18 amino acids. Germline-derived CDR1 and CDR2 are MGHRA and YSYEKL. The V segment lost 1 base and the J segment 0 bases; nucleotides outside the gene matches: 9.

The chain joins TRBV5-6 to TRBJ2-5; D might be TRBD1 (6 bases). The germline gives CDR1 SGHDT, CDR2 YYEEEE. The CDR3 loop spans 16 amino acids. Trimming took off 3 bases at V and 5 bases at J, with 20 bases between the two ends. The CDR3 sequence: CASSSVTGFIWETQYF. DNA of the CDR3: TGTGCCAGCAGCTCCGTGACAGGTTTTATCTGGGAGACCCAGTACTTC.

This clone was counted between two and nine times. The chain has TRBV9 and TRBJ2-7; 7 nucleotides align to TRBD1. This CDR3 is built from 14 residues. Per the germline V gene, CDR1 is SGDLS and CDR2 is YYNGEE. V dropped 1 base and J dropped 1; count of bases not matched to a gene: 2. The CDR3 here is CASSVRDSSYEQYF. Written as DNA, the CDR3 is TGTGCCAGCAGCGTAAGGGACAGTTCCTACGAGCAGTACTTC.

CDR3 loop: CASSLARGNEQYF. The CDR3 DNA follows: TGCGCCAGCAGCTTGGCCCGGGGTAACGAGCAGTACTTC. The V and J genes are TRBV5-1 and TRBJ2-7; a weak D match, TRBD2 (5 bases). V was cut by 0 bases and J by 5 bases, with 9 bases left in between. Germline V gene data show CDR1 as SGHRS and CDR2 as YFSETQ. CDR3 length: 13 amino acids.

V gene TRBV9 combines with J gene TRBJ1-6; D call uncertain. Per germline, CDR1 SGDLS and CDR2 YYNGEE. With 4 bases removed from V and 6 bases from J, the gap between germline ends came to 8 bases. This CDR3 spans 13 amino acids. CDR3 sequence reads: CASSREVNSPLHF. Here the CDR3 DNA reads TGTGCCAGCAGCCGGGAGGTTAATTCACCCCTCCACTTT. Based on the CDR3 plus reference TRBV9 and TRBJ1-6, the full variable domain is DSGVTQTPKHLITATGQRVTLRCSPRSGDLSVYWYQQSLDQGLQFLIQYYNGEERAKGNILERFSAQQFPDLHSELNLSSLELGDSALYFCASSREVNSPLHFGNGTRLTVT.

The chain carries TRBV7-8 and TRBJ1-2, with unresolved D. V lost 5 bases, J lost 2 bases, and 15 bases lay in between. The germline CDR1 and CDR2 sequences are SGHVS and FQNEAQ. CDR3 length: 15 amino acids. The CDR3 loop reads CASSPNRETNYGYTF. The CDR3 DNA follows: TGTGCCAGCAGCCCCAACAGAGAGACCAACTATGGCTACACCTTC.